This TCR beta chain came from a study of control samples from healthy donors and cancer patients. V was shortened by 6 bases and J by 7 bases, with 13 bases between the two germline ends. CDR3 length: 13 residues. Germline V gene data show CDR1 as MNHEY and CDR2 as SVGAGI. This table comes from immunoSEQ multiplex PCR, and its TCRdb copy is limited to in-frame clones, with some not included. Here the sample spans 75,000 to 95,000 clones, about 88% being singletons. This sequence joins TRBV6-5 and TRBJ1-5, with a weak D call TRBD1 (5 bases). Sequencing was carried out using blood. This TCR was sampled from a woman between 45 and 60 years old in good health. CDR3 in amino acids: CASSSRGEQPQHF. DNA for the CDR3: TGTGCCAGCAGCTCACGGGGGGAACAGCCCCAGCATTTT.